Listed below are T cell receptor beta chains from one sample, sequenced in a study of shared clonotypes between healthy human individuals. Profiling relied on immunoSEQ multiplex PCR, and the TCRdb table lists in-frame clones only, not all of them. Here the sample spans millions of clones, over 90% being singletons. The sequenced sample consisted of naive CD4+ T cells from PBMCs. These receptors were obtained from a man younger than 35 in good health. Some clones in this sample may be carry-over from other donors' samples. The CDR3 runs from the conserved cysteine through the conserved F or W. The order of the fields is D gene, clone size, V gene, J gene, CDR3 DNA, CDR3 protein. D genes are given only for firm matches. Only some rows state a clone size, as once, few, many or a class for expanded clones.

d_call: .; clone_size: few; v_call: TRBV19; j_call: TRBJ1-1; cdr3_nt: TGTGCCAGTAGTCCTACCGAGAGGGGGGCTTTCTTT; cdr3_aa: CASSPTERGAFF
d_call: .; clone_size: .; v_call: TRBV5-1; j_call: TRBJ2-5; cdr3_nt: TGCGCCAGCAGCGCACAGCAAGAGACCCAGTACTTC; cdr3_aa: CASSAQQETQYF
d_call: .; clone_size: once; v_call: TRBV19; j_call: TRBJ2-3; cdr3_nt: TGTGCCAGTAGTATCAAAGGGGACACGCAGTATTTT; cdr3_aa: CASSIKGDTQYF
d_call: .; clone_size: .; v_call: TRBV6-1; j_call: TRBJ2-7; cdr3_nt: TGTGCCAGCAGGGAATACGGGGGAACCTACGAGCAGTACTTC; cdr3_aa: CASREYGGTYEQYF
d_call: .; clone_size: .; v_call: TRBV11-2; j_call: TRBJ1-2; cdr3_nt: TGTGCCAGCAGACCAACGGGAGGGTGGGGCTATGGCTACACCTTC; cdr3_aa: CASRPTGGWGYGYTF
d_call: .; clone_size: .; v_call: TRBV7-2; j_call: TRBJ2-3; cdr3_nt: TGTGCCAGCAGCTTCGACTTCGCTCGGTTCACAGATACGCAGTATTTT; cdr3_aa: CASSFDFARFTDTQYF
d_call: .; clone_size: .; v_call: TRBV6-5; j_call: TRBJ1-2; cdr3_nt: TGTGCCAGCAGTTACTCCAGGGACCTAAACGGCTACACCTTC; cdr3_aa: CASSYSRDLNGYTF
d_call: .; clone_size: .; v_call: TRBV6-6; j_call: TRBJ2-5; cdr3_nt: TGTGCCAGCAGTCCCCGACTCCCGAAGGAGCAGTACTTC; cdr3_aa: CASSPRLPKEQYF
d_call: .; clone_size: .; v_call: TRBV11-2; j_call: TRBJ1-2; cdr3_nt: TGTGCCAGCAGCTTAGATCTCGGGACATTGAAGCATGGCTACACCTTC; cdr3_aa: CASSLDLGTLKHGYTF
d_call: TRBD2; clone_size: .; v_call: TRBV5-1; j_call: TRBJ2-7; cdr3_nt: TGCGCCAGCAGGGCCGACGCGGGGGGCTTTTACGAGCAGTACTTC; cdr3_aa: CASRADAGGFYEQYF
d_call: TRBD1; clone_size: .; v_call: TRBV6-1; j_call: TRBJ1-1; cdr3_nt: TGTGCCAGCAGCCACAGGGGAAGGGCTGAAGCTTTCTTT; cdr3_aa: CASSHRGRAEAFF
d_call: .; clone_size: once; v_call: TRBV28; j_call: TRBJ2-5; cdr3_nt: TGTGCCAGCAGTACAGTTTTTCAAGAGACCCAGTACTTC; cdr3_aa: CASSTVFQETQYF
d_call: .; clone_size: .; v_call: TRBV10-3; j_call: TRBJ1-5; cdr3_nt: TGTGCCATCAGTGAGTCAAGGGCCTCTAGCAATCAGCCCCAGCATTTT; cdr3_aa: CAISESRASSNQPQHF
d_call: .; clone_size: .; v_call: TRBV7-3; j_call: TRBJ2-2; cdr3_nt: TGTGCCAGCAGCTTAATATCGGGGCCCGGGGAGCTGTTTTTT; cdr3_aa: CASSLISGPGELFF
d_call: TRBD1; clone_size: .; v_call: TRBV2; j_call: TRBJ1-1; cdr3_nt: TGTGCCAGCAGCCGGGACAGGGAAGCTTTCTTT; cdr3_aa: CASSRDREAFF
d_call: .; clone_size: .; v_call: TRBV28; j_call: TRBJ2-7; cdr3_nt: TGTGCCAGCGAATCCCCCGGGGACGAGCAGTACTTC; cdr3_aa: CASESPGDEQYF
d_call: .; clone_size: once; v_call: TRBV5-1; j_call: TRBJ1-4; cdr3_nt: TGCGCCAGCAGGCTGGCCGGTGAAAAACTGTTTTTT; cdr3_aa: CASRLAGEKLFF